This T cell receptor (beta chain) originates from a study of blood T cells in healthy people across ages. Study conclusions and caveats: It was the long-lived donors that had more naive CD4+ cells and higher diversity than aged donors. A strong correlation between TCR beta diversity and naive T cell percentage was seen.

Worth noting for this clonotype: Its antigen is not known.

The use of a sample-barcoded 5' primer and a J-beta primer mix characterized a second PCR of about 7 to 12 cycles. TCRdb re-derived calls from the 5' RACE reads in MiXCR, one entry per CDR3 protein. This sample yields some 640,000 distinct CDR3 sequences, of which 49% are seen a single time; approximately 32% belongs to the top ten. The origin of this receptor is a woman aged 60-75 years in good health. The material sequenced was blood.

The DNA for the CDR3 is TGTGCCACCAGCAGAGAGGGGTCAGGGCGTGAGCAGTTCTTC. Its protein product is CATSREGSGREQFF. The chain joins TRBV15 to TRBJ2-1; a possible D gene is TRBD1 (5 bases). The CDR3 loop spans 14 amino acids. V was shortened by 0 bases and J by 9 bases, with 12 bases between the two germline ends. The V gene's germline CDR1 is LNHNV and CDR2 YYDKDF (reference sequence).